This TCR beta chain came from a study of T cell repertoires in cytomegalovirus infection. At the level of the study: Signatures in public TCR beta sequences pointed to both CMV infection and matching HLA type.

Points from the study as a whole: Clonotypes of TCR beta that were HLA-C-restricted and CMV-specific dominated the ex vivo response.

V was pared by 2 bases and J by 8 bases, with 2 bases of the junction left unmatched. In germline, CDR1 is SGHDN, CDR2 FVKESK. CDR3 size: 13 residues. Via MiXCR, TCRdb re-called the reads, giving one row per CDR3 protein. The sample includes 150,000 to 200,000 distinct CDR3 sequences, approximately 15% of them seen just once. This clonotype was observed a single time. Its antigen is unidentified. Sequenced input: PBMCs. This TCR came from a human donor in good health (CMV status not recorded). Some clones in this sample may be carry-over from other donors' samples. The chain combines TRBV14 with TRBJ1-2, with TRBD1 matching over 10 bases. CDR3 amino acids: CASSQRTGGGYTF. The CDR3 DNA is TGTGCCAGCAGCCAACGGACAGGGGGAGGCTACACCTTC. Looking up the rest from reference TRBV14 and TRBJ1-2 gives the full variable domain: EAGVTQFPSHSVIEKGQTVTLRCDPISGHDNLYWYRRVMGKEIKFLLHFVKESKQDESGMPNNRFLAERTGGTYSTLKVQPAELEDSGVYFCASSQRTGGGYTFGSGTRLTVV.